The 28 T cell receptor beta chains given below trace back to one sample, sequenced in a study of Ad26.COV2.S vaccination and SARS-CoV-2 variants. Repertoires were generated with immunoSEQ multiplex PCR, while TCRdb's copy carries only in-frame clones and drops some. Here the sample spans hundreds of thousands of clones, 88% being singletons. The treatment here: around 19 received Ad26.COV2.S at low or high dose, single or two shots; about 5 received placebo; per-sample allocation not given. The samples were gathered on day 63 after the first injection of vaccine or placebo. The source was peripheral blood, collected in a trial of Ad26.COV2.S vaccine versus placebo. The source is a person aged 18-60 years who received the Ad26.COV2.S COVID-19 vaccine or a placebo.

The gene calls are TRBV29-1 and TRBJ2-7; 10 bases agree with TRBD1. The CDR3 consists of 12 residues. Trimming took 3 bases from V and 6 from J; bases not matched to a gene: 2. Germline values: CDR1 SQVTM, CDR2 ANQGSEA. The CDR3 bases are TGCAGCGTTGAGGGGACAGGGGCCGAGCAGTACTTC. This translates into CSVEGTGAEQYF.

The chain joins TRBV6-1 to TRBJ2-1, with 12 bases that match TRBD1. The trim removed 3 bases at V and 8 bases at J, leaving 8 bases unmatched. Germline assignment: CDR1 MNHNS and CDR2 SASEGT. The CDR3 consists of 16 residues. The CDR3 DNA reads TGTGCCAGCAGTGAGGGGACAGGGGGCAGGATATATGAGCAGTTCTTC. Residues: CASSEGTGGRIYEQFF.

The chain is built from TRBV4-2 and TRBJ2-1, with 10 bases fitting TRBD2. Unmatched junction bases numbered 3, after V lost 0 bases and J lost 10 bases. The CDR3 runs 14 residues. Per the germline V gene, CDR1 is LGHNA and CDR2 is YNFKEQ. The CDR3 region is CASSQDSGGREQFF. For the CDR3, the DNA is TGTGCCAGCAGCCAAGATAGCGGGGGGCGGGAGCAGTTCTTC.

The chain employs TRBV15 and TRBJ1-2, with a tentative D call TRBD1 (6 bases). The CDR3 runs 17 residues. CDR1 is LNHNV and CDR2 is YYDKDF in the germline V gene (reference sequence). V was trimmed by 7 bases and J by 4 bases, leaving 25 bases between them. The CDR3 sequence is CATTNPHSGHAVYGYTF. CDR3 nucleotide sequence: TGTGCCACCACCAATCCTCATTCGGGACATGCCGTCTATGGCTACACCTTC. Using reference TRBV15 and TRBJ1-2 for the parts outside the CDR3, the full variable domain is DAMVIQNPRYQVTQFGKPVTLSCSQTLNHNVMYWYQQKSSQAPKLLFHYYDKDFNNEADTPDNFQSRRPNTSFCFLDIRSPGLGDTAMYLCATTNPHSGHAVYGYTFGSGTRLTVV.

J is TRBJ1-6 and V is TRBV3-1 (or the pseudogene TRBV3-2); no reliable D call. Germline CDR1 reads LGHDT; CDR2 reads YNNKEL (reference sequence). Trimming cost V 0 bases and J 10 bases, with 13 bases left between them. The CDR3 consists of 15 residues. The DNA for the CDR3 is TGTGCCAGCAGCCAAGATTCCGAAAACCGGTCACCCCTCCACTTT. Translating it yields CASSQDSENRSPLHF.

This sequence joins TRBV5-1 and TRBJ1-3; D ambiguous. Trimming cost V 3 bases and J 0 bases, with 7 bases left between them. The CDR3 length is 14 residues. Per germline, CDR1 SGHRS and CDR2 YFSETQ. CDR3 sequence: CASSWTHSGNTIYF. The CDR3 DNA sequence: TGCGCCAGCAGCTGGACTCACTCTGGAAACACCATATATTTT.

This chain connects TRBV7-3 to TRBJ2-2, with D perhaps matching TRBD2 (5 bases). The germline V gene has CDR1 SGHTA and CDR2 FQGTGA. This CDR3 is built from 16 residues. V was trimmed by 1 base and J by 6 bases, leaving 15 bases between them. As DNA, the CDR3 is TGTGCCAGCAGCTTAAGCTCCAGCTCGCGGGCCGGGGAGCTGTTTTTT. Its translation: CASSLSSSSRAGELFF.

The chain combines TRBV30 with TRBJ1-5; maybe TRBD1 (5 bases). This CDR3 is 17 amino acids long. Trimming removed 0 bases at V and 0 bases at J, with 15 bases between. From germline, CDR1 is GTSNPN and CDR2 SVGIG (reference sequence). The CDR3 region has the DNA TGTGCCTGGAGTGTGCCCCGAGGGGACTTTAGCAATCAGCCCCAGCATTTT. Translated: CAWSVPRGDFSNQPQHF.

This clone was counted a single time. The V call is TRBV27, the J call TRBJ1-3; D perhaps matches TRBD1 (5 bases). The CDR3 extends over 18 amino acids. V shed 0 bases and J shed 1 base, with 16 bases lying between them. Germline-derived CDR1 and CDR2 are MNHEY and SMNVEV (reference sequence). In DNA form, the CDR3 reads TGTGCCAGCAGTTTATCGGGGTGGGGCGCAGGATCTGGAAACACCATATATTTT. It encodes CASSLSGWGAGSGNTIYF.

The chain recombines TRBV19 with TRBJ1-1; D uncertain. This CDR3 has 16 amino acids. Germline CDR1 LNHDA, CDR2 SQIVND (reference sequence). V lost 7 bases, J lost 0 bases, and 18 bases lay in between. CDR3 amino acids: CASIPSGGRMNTEAFF. The CDR3 bases are TGTGCCAGTATCCCCTCAGGAGGCCGTATGAACACTGAAGCTTTCTTT.

The rearrangement uses TRBV2 and TRBJ2-5; perhaps TRBD2 as D (6 bases). CDR3 length equals 15 residues. V was shortened by 7 bases and J by 1 base, with 16 bases between the two germline ends. Germline V gene lookup returns CDR1 SNHLY and CDR2 FYNNEI. In nucleotides, the CDR3 is TGTGCCAGCATGGGCGGGGTGGGGATCCAAGAGACCCAGTACTTC. As protein: CASMGGVGIQETQYF.

The CDR3 bases are TGTGCCAGCAGTCCCACAGGGGGCGAGGACACTGAAGCTTTCTTT. This translates into CASSPTGGEDTEAFF. V gene TRBV6-4 combines with J gene TRBJ1-1, with 9 bases lining up with TRBD1. The length of the CDR3 is 15 residues. Unmatched junction bases numbered 7, after V lost 5 bases and J lost 3 bases. The germline V gene has CDR1 MRHNA and CDR2 SNTAGT.

This clone was seen a single time. The chain uses TRBV25-1 and TRBJ2-3; weak D call: TRBD2 (6 bases). Trimming removed 1 base from V and 4 bases from J, with 9 bases in between. The CDR3 spans 14 residues. The germline V gene encodes CDR1 MGHDK and CDR2 SYGVNS. The CDR3: CASSESEGPDTQYF. CDR3 DNA: TGTGCCAGCAGTGAATCGGAGGGGCCAGATACGCAGTATTTT.

The V and J genes are TRBV25-1 and TRBJ1-1; no reliable D call. The CDR3 totals 13 residues. Germline lookup yields CDR1 MGHDK and CDR2 SYGVNS. V shed 4 bases and J shed 4 bases, with 10 bases lying between them. CDR3 bases: TGTGCCAGCAGTGTCGCGGGATCCACTGAAGCTTTCTTT. Its protein is CASSVAGSTEAFF.

The chain recombines TRBV28 with TRBJ2-1, with TRBD1 identical over 7 bases. The germline gives CDR1 MDHEN, CDR2 SYDVKM. Germline trimming cut 2 bases from V and 4 bases from J; bases unmatched to any gene: 8. The CDR3 runs 16 residues. CDR3 sequence reads: CASSLIQGKGYNEQFF. The CDR3 DNA is TGTGCCAGCAGTTTAATACAGGGGAAGGGATACAATGAGCAGTTCTTC. Variable domain in full (rest from reference TRBV28 and TRBJ2-1): DVKVTQSSRYLVKRTGEKVFLECVQDMDHENMFWYRQDPGLGLRLIYFSYDVKMKEKGDIPEGYSVSREKKERFSLILESASTNQTSMYLCASSLIQGKGYNEQFFGPGTRLTVL.

The chain's CDR3 is CASSLPASTEAFF. The CDR3 coding sequence is TGTGCCAGCAGCTTACCGGCGAGCACTGAAGCTTTCTTT. The rearrangement links TRBV7-9 to TRBJ1-1; D uncertain. CDR1 is SEHNR, CDR2 FQNEAQ, per germline (reference sequence). CDR3 length: 13 amino acids. V lost 2 bases to trimming and J lost 4 bases, with 8 bases between them.

J is TRBJ1-2 and V is TRBV6-5; no reliable D call. The CDR3 contains 15 residues. Germline CDR1 is MNHEY and CDR2 is SVGAGI. The V end was cut by 0 bases, the J end by 1 base, with 9 bases between. The CDR3 loop is CASSYSGRDNYGYTF. The DNA of the CDR3 is TGTGCCAGCAGTTACTCGGGTCGGGATAACTATGGCTACACCTTC.

This clone was detected once. The chain uses TRBV5-1 and TRBJ1-2; 8 bases are shared with TRBD1. The germline CDR1 and CDR2 sequences are SGHRS and YFSETQ. V lost 4 bases, J lost 4 bases, and 3 bases stayed unmatched. CDR3 length equals 13 residues. This CDR3 reads CASSPGQVYGYTF. CDR3 coding DNA: TGCGCCAGCAGCCCGGGACAGGTCTATGGCTACACCTTC.

The genes are TRBV11-2 and TRBJ2-3; no firm D call. Germline values: CDR1 SGHAT, CDR2 FQNNGV. CDR3 length: 13 residues. V was clipped by 5 bases and J by 6 bases, with 12 bases between them. CDR3 sequence: CASSVGPLDTQYF. Written as DNA, the CDR3 is TGTGCCAGCAGCGTGGGTCCCCTCGATACGCAGTATTTT.

The chain has TRBV13 and TRBJ1-2; D possibly corresponds to TRBD1 (6 bases). Germline V gives CDR1 PRHDT, CDR2 FYEKMQ (reference sequence). CDR3 length: 15 residues. The V end was cut by 1 base, the J end by 5 bases, with 14 bases between. The CDR3 coding sequence is TGTGCCAGCAGCTTAGAGGCGGACAGAGAGTATGGCTACACCTTC. This gives the protein CASSLEADREYGYTF.

This clone was seen only once. The V call is TRBV15, the J call TRBJ1-4; maybe TRBD1 (5 bases). V dropped 1 base and J dropped 2 bases, with 11 bases sitting between them. The germline gives CDR1 LNHNV, CDR2 YYDKDF (reference sequence). The CDR3 covers 16 residues. CDR3 region: CATSRGGAGTNEKLFF. For the CDR3, the DNA is TGTGCCACCAGCAGAGGAGGGGCGGGGACTAATGAAAAACTGTTTTTT. Using reference TRBV15 and TRBJ1-4 for the parts outside the CDR3, the full variable domain is DAMVIQNPRYQVTQFGKPVTLSCSQTLNHNVMYWYQQKSSQAPKLLFHYYDKDFNNEADTPDNFQSRRPNTSFCFLDIRSPGLGDTAMYLCATSRGGAGTNEKLFFGSGTQLSVL.

The V gene is TRBV19, the J gene TRBJ1-2; maybe TRBD1 (6 bases). V lost 6 bases to trimming and J lost 7 bases, with 21 bases between them. In germline, CDR1 is LNHDA, CDR2 SQIVND (reference sequence). The CDR3 has 15 amino acids. The CDR3 region is CASSPSQGRVRGYTF. The CDR3 bases are TGTGCCAGTAGCCCGTCACAGGGTAGGGTCCGTGGCTACACCTTC. The variable domain in full, completed from reference TRBV19 and TRBJ1-2, reads DGGITQSPKYLFRKEGQNVTLSCEQNLNHDAMYWYRQDPGQGLRLIYYSQIVNDFQKGDIAEGYSVSREKKESFPLTVTSAQKNPTAFYLCASSPSQGRVRGYTFGSGTRLTVV.

The chain has TRBV5-4 and TRBJ2-6; 7 nucleotides agree with TRBD1. Germline values: CDR1 SGHNT, CDR2 YYREEE (reference sequence). V shed 4 bases and J 3 bases; nucleotides not matched to a gene: 13. The CDR3 has 18 residues. The CDR3 is CASSAPRDSVFGANVLTF. CDR3 nucleotide sequence: TGTGCCAGCAGCGCCCCCCGGGACAGTGTCTTTGGGGCCAACGTCCTGACTTTC.

The chain combines TRBV7-2 with TRBJ1-5; D is undetermined. The CDR3 runs 17 residues. The germline V gene encodes CDR1 SGHTA and CDR2 FQGNSA. Trimming took 0 bases from V and 0 from J, leaving 12 bases between them. The DNA of the CDR3 is TGTGCCAGCAGCTTAGCTGCTCCTATTTATAGCAATCAGCCCCAGCATTTT. Encoded protein: CASSLAAPIYSNQPQHF.

The chain recombines TRBV11-2 with TRBJ2-5; D may be TRBD2 (5 bases). Germline V gene sequence: CDR1 SGHAT, CDR2 FQNNGV. Deletions cut 5 bases from V and 5 bases from J, with 12 bases between. The CDR3 sequence is 13 residues long. Here the CDR3 reads CASSTFPGETQYF. CDR3 nucleotide sequence: TGTGCCAGCAGCACATTCCCGGGGGAGACCCAGTACTTC.

This clone appeared once. The gene calls are TRBV11-3 and TRBJ2-7; 11 nucleotides match TRBD2. The CDR3 consists of 15 residues. Losses at the gene ends were 5 bases for V and 0 bases for J; bases not matched to a gene: 3. Germline CDR1 reads SGHNT; CDR2 reads YENEEA. The CDR3 nucleotides are TGTGCCAGCAGCATCGGACTAGCGGGCTCCTACGAGCAGTACTTC. This sequence encodes CASSIGLAGSYEQYF.

In its sample, this clone was seen once. V usage is TRBV29-1 and J usage is TRBJ1-2, with D hard to call. The germline gives CDR1 SQVTM, CDR2 ANQGSEA. The CDR3 covers 14 residues. V gave up 1 base and J gave up 3 bases, with 12 bases separating them. The CDR3 protein is CSVEGSGEDYGYTF. The CDR3 DNA is TGCAGCGTTGAAGGGTCCGGAGAGGACTATGGCTACACCTTC. Combining the CDR3 with reference TRBV29-1 and TRBJ1-2 gives the whole variable domain SAVISQKPSRDICQRGTSLTIQCQVDSQVTMMFWYRQQPGQSLTLIATANQGSEATYESGFVIDKFPISRPNLTFSTLTVSNMSPEDSSIYLCSVEGSGEDYGYTFGSGTRLTVV.

The chain couples TRBV15 to TRBJ2-1, with 7 bases that match TRBD1. The junction had 6 bases not matched to a gene; V was cut back by 1 base and J by 15 bases. The CDR3 has 12 residues. From germline, CDR1 is LNHNV and CDR2 YYDKDF (reference sequence). The CDR3 DNA sequence: TGTGCCACCAGCAGAGTAGGGGGCATTTCGTTCTTC. Its translation is CATSRVGGISFF.